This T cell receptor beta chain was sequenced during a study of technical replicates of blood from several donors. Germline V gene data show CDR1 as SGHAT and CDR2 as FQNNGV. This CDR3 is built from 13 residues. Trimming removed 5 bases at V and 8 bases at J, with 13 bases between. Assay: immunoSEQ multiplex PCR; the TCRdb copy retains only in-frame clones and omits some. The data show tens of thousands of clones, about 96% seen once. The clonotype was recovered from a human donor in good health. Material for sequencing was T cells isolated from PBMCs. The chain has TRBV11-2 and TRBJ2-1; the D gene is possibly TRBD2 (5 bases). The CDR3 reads CASSAVSVHEQFF. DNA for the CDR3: TGTGCCAGCAGCGCGGTTAGCGTTCATGAGCAGTTCTTC.